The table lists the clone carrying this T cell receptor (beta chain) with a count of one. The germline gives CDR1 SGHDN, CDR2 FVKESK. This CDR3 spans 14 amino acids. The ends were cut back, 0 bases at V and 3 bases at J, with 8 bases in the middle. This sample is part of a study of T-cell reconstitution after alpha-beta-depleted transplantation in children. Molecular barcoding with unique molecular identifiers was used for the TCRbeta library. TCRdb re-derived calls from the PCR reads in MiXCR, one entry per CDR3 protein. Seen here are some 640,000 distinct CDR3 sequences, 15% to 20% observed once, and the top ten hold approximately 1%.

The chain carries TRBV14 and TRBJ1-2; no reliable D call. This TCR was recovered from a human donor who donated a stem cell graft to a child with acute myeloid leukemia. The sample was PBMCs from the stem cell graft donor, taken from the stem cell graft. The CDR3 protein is CASSQEERYYGYTF. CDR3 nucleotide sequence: TGTGCCAGCAGCCAAGAAGAGCGGTACTATGGCTACACCTTC.